A selection of T cell receptor beta chains follows, all from one sample in a study of beta chain features in type 1 diabetes. Clones were sequenced by immunoSEQ multiplex PCR, and TCRdb holds only the in-frame ones, with some missing. The sample records about 41,000 clones, about 68% being singletons. Sequenced: Tregs from blood. The receptors derive from a man aged 25 to 40 with type 1 diabetes. Some clones in this sample may be carry-over from other donors' samples. Both conserved end residues are part of each CDR3.

>TRBV5-4
CASSLVRGLLTDTQYF
>TRBV12-5
CASGLGGGSPLHF
>TRBV7-9
CASSIGTGNTEAFF
>TRBV18
CASSPGNANYGYTF
>TRBV5-6
CASSLITAGNEKLFF
>TRBV9
CASSPLPGLAGGPYEQYF
>TRBV7-9
CASSGGGPAMNTEAFF
>TRBV30
CAYRRGRLGTGELFF
>TRBV5-4
CASSLAGRSVAKNIQYF
>TRBV7-3
CASSSRLAGSTGELFF
>TRBV27
CASSRRGDFRETQYF
>TRBV27
CASSPPSARETQYF
>TRBV29-1
CSVGTSGGKETQYF
>TRBV6-1
CASSEQRGIDEQYF
>TRBV9
CASSVLAGGGETQYF
>TRBV18
CASSRRGGGDKNIQYF